Below, one T cell receptor beta chain is given with its context. The PCR made use of 60 Vbeta and 13 Jbeta primers. Using immunoSEQ multiplex PCR, the repertoire was profiled, and TCRdb retains in-frame clones only, with some absent. The sample includes 120,000 or so clones, 10% of them seen just once. Losses at the gene ends were 2 bases for V and 7 bases for J; bases not matched to a gene: 8. The CDR3 spans 16 residues. Germline lookup yields CDR1 KGHSH and CDR2 LQKENI. The data stem from a study of cytomegalovirus exposure and HLA in healthy donors. The genes are TRBV18 and TRBJ1-6; 7 bases align to TRBD1. Sequencing was performed on PBMCs. This sequence was found in a woman under 30 in good health and CMV-seropositive. CDR3 sequence reads: CASSPRGTENNSPLHF. The DNA of the CDR3 is TGTGCCAGCTCACCAAGAGGGACAGAGAACAATTCACCCCTCCACTTT.